Sequencing of this T cell receptor (beta chain) was carried out in a study of T cells after yellow fever vaccination. Overall study: Preparation used SMART-Seq v4 Ultra Low Input for the low-cell-number fractions. Study findings and constraints: The presence of abundant clonotypes contaminating from the bulk population was possible in FACS-sorted repertoires. After the booster, about 95% of CD4 and around nine tenths of CD8 primary-response clones were re-detected.

About this clonotype itself: The antigen is undetermined. The germline gene is not matched at one end of the junction; a read error may be the cause.

MiXCR, run by TCRdb on the 5' RACE reads, gives a single entry per CDR3 protein. This sample carries some 390,000 distinct CDR3 sequences, around 20% of them seen once, and the ten largest clones take 15% to 20%. CDR1 is SGHTA and CDR2 is FQGNSA in the germline V gene. There are 13 residues in the CDR3. The chain recombines TRBV7-2 with TRBJ2-7; D is ambiguous. The material sequenced was PBMCs, taken before the yellow fever booster vaccination. The receptor was isolated from a man aged 18 to 30 who received the YFV17D yellow fever vaccine. DNA of the CDR3: TGTGCCAGCAGCGTAGCACAGAGCTACGAGCAGTACTTC. Protein sequence: CASSVAQSYEQYF.